This section outlines one T cell receptor (beta chain) sequence together with its context. As processed by the authors: Reference gene primer amplification gave nucleated cell count estimates. Clones were read by immunoSEQ multiplex PCR, and TCRdb kept only the in-frame ones, dropping some. V and J calls and clone size are those listed in that table; D and trimming were worked out from the DNA. The table has some 200,000 clones, roughly 85% seen once; the top ten hold around 2.5%. Seattle cases were enrolled at active infection and followed longitudinally. The CDR3 consists of 17 residues. V was pared by 3 bases and J by 2 bases, with 8 bases of the junction left unmatched. CDR1 and CDR2 from the germline V gene are MNHEY and SVGEGT. This entry comes from a study of blood T cell repertoires in COVID-19. The overall study: Samples of COVID-19 (acute and convalescent) were obtained from the United States, Italy and Spain. The cDNA or gDNA used as material had been derived from T cells, B-cell-depleted T cells, or PBMCs.

This chain connects TRBV6-2 or TRBV6-3 to TRBJ2-2; TRBD1 matches 8 bases. The receptor's source is a woman between 70 and 85 years old with COVID-19, enrolled during active disease. Source material: peripheral blood. DNA of the CDR3: TGTGCCAGCAGTTATCTGGGGGGACAGGCAAACACCGGGGAGCTGTTTTTT. This sequence encodes CASSYLGGQANTGELFF.